The 28 T cell receptor beta chains in this list originate from one sample, sequenced in a study of blood T cell repertoires in COVID-19. The repertoire was sequenced with immunoSEQ multiplex PCR; TCRdb's copy has only in-frame clones and lacks some. The sample gives a few hundred thousand clones, over 75% of which show up once; 9.5% to 15% is in the top ten. Input material: peripheral blood. The source of these receptors is a woman aged 55-70 years with acute or convalescent COVID-19.

The CDR3 bases are TGTGCCAGCAGCCGGAACCGGGACAGGGGGCCGATCCTTGCCTACGAGCAGTACTTC. The encoded protein is CASSRNRDRGPILAYEQYF. V gene TRBV6-2 or TRBV6-3 combines with J gene TRBJ2-7, with 12 positions matching TRBD1. Germline V gene sequence: CDR1 MNHEY, CDR2 SVGEGT. J was trimmed by 2 bases and V by 6 bases; bases with no gene match: 17. This CDR3 is built from 19 residues.

The chain combines TRBV7-9 with TRBJ2-7, with 7 bases matching TRBD1. The V gene's germline CDR1 is SEHNR and CDR2 FQNEAQ (reference sequence). The trim removed 6 bases at V and 1 base at J, leaving 3 bases unmatched. CDR3 length: 13 amino acids. The CDR3 region is CASRPGQSYEQYF. The CDR3 bases are TGTGCCAGCAGGCCGGGACAGTCCTACGAGCAGTACTTC.

The J gene is TRBJ1-1, the V gene TRBV19; D gene uncertain. The V end lost 3 bases, the J end lost 2 bases, and 7 bases lay between the germline ends. Per the germline V gene, CDR1 is LNHDA and CDR2 is SQIVND (reference sequence). The CDR3 runs 13 residues. In DNA, the CDR3 is TGTGCCAGTAGTATTCGGGGTAACACTGAAGCTTTCTTT. As protein: CASSIRGNTEAFF.

Notes on this clone: Other DNA variants within this sample encode the same CDR3. The V call is TRBV18, the J call TRBJ1-2, with 7 bases fitting TRBD1. The CDR3 has 14 amino acids. Germline V gene lookup returns CDR1 KGHSH and CDR2 LQKENI. V trimming: 6 bases; J trimming: 3 bases; junction bases outside the gene matches: 7. The CDR3 spells CASSPGQGDYGYTF. In DNA, the CDR3 is TGTGCCAGCTCCCCGGGGCAGGGGGACTATGGCTACACCTTC.

The V and J genes are TRBV6-6 and TRBJ1-4, with 9 bases identical to TRBD1. V lost 4 bases and J lost 8; bases outside the gene matches: 8. The CDR3 has 15 amino acids. Germline CDR1 is MNHNY and CDR2 is SVGAGI (reference sequence). The CDR3 DNA reads TGTGCCAGCAGTTCCCCGGGACAGGGTAGGGAAAAACTGTTTTTT. Translated, it gives CASSSPGQGREKLFF.

This rearrangement joins TRBV6-5 to TRBJ2-1, with D perhaps matching TRBD2 (7 bases). The ends were cut back, 0 bases at V and 4 bases at J, with 13 bases in the middle. This CDR3 has 16 amino acids. Germline CDR1 reads MNHEY; CDR2 reads SVGAGI. In DNA, the CDR3 is TGTGCCAGCAGTTACTCGTCGGGGGGCTTGTACAATGAGCAGTTCTTC. As protein: CASSYSSGGLYNEQFF.

Comments on this clone: This sample also contains other DNA sequences that code for the same CDR3. The chain combines TRBV12-3 or TRBV12-4 with TRBJ1-2; TRBD1 agrees at 8 bases. With V trimmed by 5 bases and J by 6 bases, 5 bases remained unmatched. The CDR3 sequence is 13 residues long. The CDR3 DNA reads TGTGCCAGCAGTCTAGGACAGGGAGATGGCTACACCTTC. This translates into CASSLGQGDGYTF.

The rearrangement joins TRBV6-2 or TRBV6-3 to TRBJ1-2, with a weak D call TRBD1 (5 bases). The V gene lost 2 bases and the J gene lost 4 bases, with 11 bases spanning the gap. The CDR3 covers 14 residues. Germline V gene data show CDR1 as MNHEY and CDR2 as SVGEGT. CDR3 protein: CASSYGGGSYGYTF. The CDR3 coding sequence is TGTGCCAGCAGTTACGGGGGAGGGAGCTATGGCTACACCTTC.

The V gene is TRBV5-4, the J gene TRBJ1-1, with D possibly being TRBD1 (6 bases). CDR3 length: 17 amino acids. Looked up from germline, CDR1 is SGHNT and CDR2 is YYREEE (reference sequence). Trimming took off 4 bases at V and 0 bases at J, with 19 bases between the two ends. The CDR3 DNA reads TGTGCCAGCAGCGGGGGGGCCAGGGCGACTATGAACACTGAAGCTTTCTTT. Its translation is CASSGGARATMNTEAFF.

This chain joins TRBV7-3 and TRBJ2-7; D is perhaps TRBD2 (5 bases). Per germline, CDR1 SGHTA and CDR2 FQGTGA. The CDR3 runs to 16 residues. V was trimmed by 2 bases and J by 0 bases, leaving 14 bases between them. This CDR3 is CASSLGGAVPSYEQYF. The DNA of the CDR3 is TGTGCCAGCAGCTTAGGCGGAGCGGTACCCTCCTACGAGCAGTACTTC.

This chain links TRBV5-4 with TRBJ2-2, with TRBD2 matching 7 bases. V lost 4 bases, J lost 4 bases, and 13 bases stayed unmatched. Germline V gene data show CDR1 as SGHNT and CDR2 as YYREEE (reference sequence). CDR3 length equals 17 residues. The CDR3 sequence is CASSANSGVAGTGELFF. Written as DNA, the CDR3 is TGTGCCAGCAGCGCCAACTCCGGGGTAGCGGGCACCGGGGAGCTGTTTTTT.

This chain links TRBV10-1 with TRBJ2-7; TRBD2 might be the D (6 bases). V was clipped by 3 bases and J by 1 base, with 10 bases between them. The CDR3 loop spans 14 amino acids. Germline CDR1 and CDR2: WNHNN and SYGVQD (reference sequence). The CDR3 DNA sequence: TGCGCCAGCAGTGAAGCCGGGGGATCCTACGAGCAGTACTTC. It specifies CASSEAGGSYEQYF.

CDR3 protein: CSASTGPGSPLHF. The CDR3 bases are TGCAGCGCCAGTACAGGGCCAGGTTCACCCCTCCACTTT. The rearrangement joins TRBV29-1 to TRBJ1-6; tentatively, D is TRBD1 (6 bases). CDR3 length: 13 amino acids. With 7 bases removed from V and 9 bases from J, the gap between germline ends came to 16 bases. Germline values: CDR1 SQVTM, CDR2 ANQGSEA.

The chain recombines TRBV7-8 with TRBJ2-5; 9 bases line up with TRBD1. V was pared by 7 bases and J by 5 bases, with 8 bases of the junction left unmatched. CDR3 length equals 14 residues. Looked up from germline, CDR1 is SGHVS and CDR2 is FQNEAQ. The DNA for the CDR3 is TGTGCCAGCATCATTGGAGGGACAGGGGAGACCCAGTACTTC. Residues: CASIIGGTGETQYF. The full variable domain, in which reference TRBV7-8 and TRBJ2-5 provide the parts outside the CDR3, is GAGVSQSPRYKVAKRGQDVALRCDPISGHVSLFWYQQALGQGPEFLTYFQNEAQLDKSGLPSDRFFAERPEGSVSTLKIQRTQQEDSAVYLCASIIGGTGETQYFGPGTRLLVL.

The chain carries TRBV4-1 and TRBJ2-1; D is uncertain. The CDR3 is 12 residues long. Germline CDR1 reads MGHRA; CDR2 reads YSYEKL. Deletions cut 4 bases from V and 7 bases from J, with 8 bases between. CDR3 DNA: TGCGCCAGCAGCCGTACGAGGAATGAGCAGTTCTTC. Protein: CASSRTRNEQFF.

The chain is built from TRBV7-9 and TRBJ1-2; D unresolved. Deletions cut 1 base from V and 7 bases from J, with 10 bases between. The CDR3 contains 13 residues. Germline-derived CDR1 and CDR2 are SEHNR and FQNEAQ (reference sequence). CDR3 region: CASSLDTVGGYTF. Written as DNA, the CDR3 is TGTGCCAGCAGCTTAGACACAGTTGGTGGCTACACCTTC.

This sequence joins TRBV5-1 and TRBJ2-2; 10 bases align to TRBD2. With 3 bases clipped from V and 1 base from J, the junction kept 9 bases outside the gene matches. CDR3 length: 18 amino acids. The V gene's germline CDR1 is SGHRS and CDR2 YFSETQ. CDR3 DNA: TGCGCCAGCAGCTCGGAGTTAGCGGGGGGTCTGAACACCGGGGAGCTGTTTTTT. Translated, it gives CASSSELAGGLNTGELFF.

The chain is built from TRBV7-9 and TRBJ2-1; D gene uncertain. The CDR3 is 13 amino acids. Germline CDR1 and CDR2: SEHNR and FQNEAQ (reference sequence). Trimming shortened V by 3 bases and J by 6 bases, and 9 bases separated the two germline ends. CDR3 DNA sequence: TGTGCCAGCAGCTTTTCAGAGCGCAATGAGCAGTTCTTC. It encodes CASSFSERNEQFF.

The chain combines TRBV27 with TRBJ1-5, with D perhaps matching TRBD1 (6 bases). This CDR3 region has 13 residues. Germline CDR1 MNHEY, CDR2 SMNVEV (reference sequence). V gave up 4 bases and J gave up 3 bases, with 7 bases separating them. The CDR3 region is CASSWTDNQPQHF. In DNA, the CDR3 is TGTGCCAGCAGTTGGACAGACAATCAGCCCCAGCATTTT.

The CDR3 spells CASSTLTSGSVIGELFF. For the CDR3, the DNA is TGTGCCAGTAGTACCCTGACTAGCGGGAGTGTGATCGGGGAGCTGTTTTTT. The chain joins TRBV19 to TRBJ2-2; 12 nucleotides align to TRBD2. This CDR3 has 17 residues. V trimming: 4 bases; J trimming: 7 bases; junction bases outside the gene matches: 10. Germline values: CDR1 LNHDA, CDR2 SQIVND (reference sequence).

This clone was detected only once. The chain has TRBV7-2 and TRBJ2-5, with TRBD2 matching 8 bases. The CDR3 is made up of 15 amino acids. Germline V CDR1 and CDR2: SGHTA, FQGNSA. Germline trimming cut 6 bases from V and 2 bases from J; bases unmatched to any gene: 8. The CDR3 is CASSFLAGQQETQYF. The DNA for the CDR3 is TGTGCCAGCAGTTTTCTAGCGGGCCAACAAGAGACCCAGTACTTC.

The sample holds a few counts of this clone. This specimen includes other DNA sequences encoding the same CDR3. The chain couples TRBV5-1 to TRBJ1-1, with TRBD1 matching over 9 bases. V shed 4 bases and J 0 bases; nucleotides not matched to a gene: 1. The CDR3 is 14 residues long. CDR1 SGHRS and CDR2 YFSETQ come from the germline V gene. Here the CDR3 reads CASSGTGLNTEAFF. In DNA form, the CDR3 reads TGCGCCAGCAGCGGGACAGGGTTGAACACTGAAGCTTTCTTT.

The V call is TRBV18, the J call TRBJ2-7; D may be TRBD2 (6 bases). V was clipped by 2 bases and J by 3 bases, with 14 bases between them. This CDR3 region has 15 residues. Germline CDR1 is KGHSH and CDR2 is LQKENI. The CDR3 sequence is CASSPSSGPFYEQYF. The CDR3 DNA sequence: TGTGCCAGCTCACCAAGCAGCGGGCCCTTCTACGAGCAGTACTTC.

This clone was seen only a few times. The chain has TRBV6-2 or TRBV6-3 and TRBJ1-5; possible D gene TRBD1, 5 bases. Looked up from germline, CDR1 is MNHEY and CDR2 is SVGEGT. The CDR3 spans 16 residues. Trimming left V 6 bases short and J 1 base short, with 16 bases between. Written as DNA, the CDR3 is TGTGCCAGCAGCCCTCAGTGGAGGGGAAGCAATCAGCCCCAGCATTTT. Amino acids: CASSPQWRGSNQPQHF.

The rearrangement joins TRBV29-1 to TRBJ2-7; a weak D match, TRBD1 (8 bases). This CDR3 is built from 14 residues. Trimming stripped 6 bases from V and 6 bases from J, with 21 bases between. Germline V CDR1 and CDR2: SQVTM, ANQGSEA. The CDR3 sequence: CSVPGGTGRGEQYF. In DNA, the CDR3 is TGCAGCGTCCCCGGGGGGACAGGAAGGGGCGAGCAGTACTTC.

The chain couples TRBV5-7 to TRBJ1-5, with D uncertain. TRBV5-7 is given ORF status, its function remaining uncertain. Trimming removed 4 bases at V and 4 bases at J, with 12 bases between. This CDR3 is built from 14 residues. The CDR3 DNA reads as TGTGCCAGCAGCGCTAGGTTGGCAAATCAGCCCCAGCATTTT. Translated, it gives CASSARLANQPQHF.

This chain connects TRBV5-8 to TRBJ1-1; unclear D gene. The germline V and J ends were trimmed by 4 bases and 1 base, with 8 bases remaining between them. Germline CDR1 reads SGHTS; CDR2 reads YDEGEE. The CDR3 is 13 residues long. The CDR3 reads CASSLRENTEAFF. The CDR3 DNA sequence: TGTGCCAGCAGCCTCCGCGAGAACACTGAAGCTTTCTTT.

Worth noting for this clone: The same CDR3 is also encoded by other DNA sequences in this sample. V and J are TRBV27 and TRBJ2-7; tentative D call: TRBD1 (5 bases). The CDR3 is 15 residues long. CDR1 is MNHEY and CDR2 is SMNVEV in the germline V gene (reference sequence). V was pared by 3 bases and J by 2 bases, with 14 bases between. CDR3 sequence (DNA): TGTGCCAGCAGTTTGTTGGGGCGTGGGGCCTACGAGCAGTACTTC. Translation gives CASSLLGRGAYEQYF.